These T cell receptor beta chains were read from a single sample in a study of blood T cell repertoires in COVID-19. The table came from immunoSEQ multiplex PCR; TCRdb's copy has only in-frame clones and leaves some out. The sample includes fewer than 150,000 clones, 80% to 90% of them seen just once. Sequencing input: peripheral blood. These receptors were taken from a woman older than 75 with acute or convalescent COVID-19. Each CDR3 is given with its conserved first and last residue. A D gene is named only where the DNA matches it firmly. Clone sizes are given selectively: once, few, many, or a class where the clone is expanded.

>TRBJ2-1|TRBD2|TRBV2|18|-
CANKFGLAGGESYNEQFF
TGTGCCAACAAATTCGGACTAGCGGGGGGCGAGTCCTACAATGAGCAGTTCTTC
>TRBJ1-3|-|TRBV6-2/TRBV6-3|15|-
CASSRPTENGNTIYF
TGTGCCAGCAGTCGACCGACAGAAAACGGAAACACCATATATTTT
>TRBJ1-3|TRBD1|TRBV18|16|-
CASSNGQGGTGNTIYF
TGTGCCAGCTCAAATGGACAGGGGGGAACTGGAAACACCATATATTTT
>TRBJ2-7|-|TRBV20-1|18|-
CSASSPRGGTKAWGEQYF
TGCAGTGCTAGTTCACCGAGAGGGGGAACCAAAGCTTGGGGAGAGCAGTACTTC
>TRBJ1-4|-|TRBV5-1|15|-
CASSLQGSENEKLFF
TGCGCCAGCAGCCTTCAGGGTTCGGAGAATGAAAAACTGTTTTTT
>TRBJ1-5|-|TRBV7-2|14|-
CASSLEQGGQPQHF
TGTGCCAGCAGCTTGGAACAGGGTGGTCAGCCCCAGCATTTT
>TRBJ2-1|TRBD1|TRBV2|14|-
CASVGTGVHNEQFF
TGTGCCAGCGTTGGGACAGGGGTTCACAATGAGCAGTTCTTC
>TRBJ1-6|-|TRBV3-1/TRBV3-2|15|-
CASSQEKGVSSPLHF
TGTGCCAGCAGCCAAGAAAAGGGGGTGAGTTCACCCCTCCACTTT
>TRBJ2-3|TRBD2|TRBV7-2|18|-
CASSGASGGAREQDTQYF
TGTGCCAGCAGCGGGGCTAGCGGGGGGGCTCGGGAACAAGATACGCAGTATTTT
>TRBJ2-3|-|TRBV5-4|14|-
CASSFDTSTDTQYF
TGTGCCAGCAGCTTCGATACTAGCACAGATACGCAGTATTTT
>TRBJ1-4|TRBD1|TRBV7-9|15|-
CASSNGQGPDEKLFF
TGTGCCAGCAGCAACGGACAGGGGCCGGATGAAAAACTGTTTTTT
>TRBJ2-7|-|TRBV10-2|14|-
CASSESGGYYEQYF
TGCGCCAGCAGTGAGTCGGGGGGATACTACGAGCAGTACTTC
>TRBJ1-6|-|TRBV5-4|14|-
CASSLNLDSLSLHF
TGTGCCAGCAGCTTGAACCTGGACAGCCTATCCCTCCACTTT
>TRBJ2-3|-|TRBV24-1|15|-
CATSDQTGVGDTQYF
TGTGCCACCAGTGACCAGACAGGCGTGGGGGATACGCAGTATTTT
>TRBJ2-5|TRBD1|TRBV18|15|-
CASSPPSRGPETQYF
TGTGCCAGCTCACCACCGAGCAGGGGGCCTGAGACCCAGTACTTC
>TRBJ2-1|TRBD1|TRBV15|16|-
CATTPRGTGGNNEQFF
TGTGCCACCACCCCAAGAGGGACAGGGGGCAATAATGAGCAGTTCTTC
>TRBJ1-5|-|TRBV11-1|13|-
CASSFTRDQPQHF
TGTGCCAGCAGCTTTACCCGGGATCAGCCCCAGCATTTT
>TRBJ2-5|TRBD1|TRBV6-6|16|-
CASSYSMIGQGETQYF
TGTGCCAGCAGTTACTCGATGATAGGACAGGGAGAGACCCAGTACTTC
>TRBJ2-3|-|TRBV18|15|-
CASSPLADSTDTQYF
TGTGCCAGCTCACCCCTAGCAGATAGCACAGATACGCAGTATTTT
>TRBJ2-1|-|TRBV11-1|14|-
CASSPWGPYNEQFF
TGTGCCAGCAGCCCGTGGGGCCCATACAATGAGCAGTTCTTC
>TRBJ1-5|TRBD1|TRBV19|13|-
CASSGTANQPQHF
TGTGCCAGTAGTGGGACAGCTAATCAGCCCCAGCATTTT
>TRBJ1-1|TRBD1|TRBV7-8|15|-
CASSLVYRGTTEAFF
TGTGCCAGCAGCTTAGTCTACAGGGGGACGACTGAAGCTTTCTTT
>TRBJ2-7|TRBD1|TRBV5-1|15|few
CASSLNRGLSYEQYF
TGCGCCAGCAGCTTGAACAGGGGGTTATCCTACGAGCAGTACTTC
>TRBJ2-5|TRBD2|TRBV7-8|17|once
CASSLGFLAGGKETQYF
TGTGCCAGCAGCTTGGGGTTCCTAGCGGGGGGAAAAGAGACCCAGTACTTC
>TRBJ2-7|TRBD2|TRBV7-8|16|few
CASSPHGRDNSYEQYF
TGTGCCAGCAGCCCCCATGGGAGGGATAACTCCTACGAGCAGTACTTC
>TRBJ2-5|TRBD2|TRBV5-1|19|-
CASSLLGLAGGPFGRTQYF
TGCGCCAGCAGCCTCCTTGGACTAGCGGGGGGCCCTTTTGGGCGGACCCAGTACTTC
>TRBJ2-2|TRBD1|TRBV5-6|15|-
CASSLDREPPGELFF
TGTGCCAGCAGCCTGGACAGGGAACCCCCCGGGGAGCTGTTTTTT
>TRBJ2-7|-|TRBV30|17|-
CAWSEGLGRARGYEQYF
TGTGCCTGGAGTGAAGGATTGGGCAGGGCTAGGGGATACGAGCAGTACTTC
>TRBJ1-1|-|TRBV6-5|15|-
CASMGRGTWNTEAFF
TGTGCCAGCATGGGTAGGGGCACTTGGAACACTGAAGCTTTCTTT
>TRBJ1-4|-|TRBV14|15|-
CASSQGTLAREKLFF
TGTGCCAGCAGCCAAGGGACACTCGCGAGGGAAAAACTGTTTTTT
>TRBJ1-2|TRBD1|TRBV5-6|17|-
CASSLEGGVRAPYGYTF
TGTGCCAGCAGCTTGGAAGGGGGCGTGCGAGCCCCCTATGGCTACACCTTC
>TRBJ1-1|-|TRBV4-3|15|once
CASSQDKQLNTEAFF
TGCGCCAGCAGCCAAGATAAACAGCTGAACACTGAAGCTTTCTTT
>TRBJ1-6|TRBD1|TRBV15|16|-
CATSRSSGTGGSPLHF
TGTGCCACCAGCAGATCCTCCGGGACAGGGGGATCACCCCTCCACTTT
>TRBJ1-1|TRBD1|TRBV5-4|16|few
CASSSLGDRERTEAFF
TGTGCCAGCAGCTCTCTGGGGGACAGGGAACGCACTGAAGCTTTCTTT
>TRBJ1-1|-|TRBV18|15|-
CASSPQQNTDTEAFF
TGTGCCAGCTCACCACAACAGAACACTGATACTGAAGCTTTCTTT
>TRBJ1-1|-|TRBV6-6|11|-
CASLHATEAFF
TGTGCCAGCCTGCATGCGACTGAAGCTTTCTTT
>TRBJ2-2|TRBD1|TRBV6-2/TRBV6-3|16|-
CASSYYGQGNTGELFF
TGTGCCAGCAGCTACTACGGACAGGGGAACACCGGGGAGCTGTTTTTT
>TRBJ1-1|-|TRBV18|13|-
CASSPDRHTEAFF
TGTGCCAGCTCACCAGACAGGCACACTGAAGCTTTCTTT
>TRBJ1-4|TRBD1|TRBV20-1|14|once
CSASMDRVREKLFF
TGCAGTGCTAGTATGGACAGGGTGAGAGAAAAACTGTTTTTT
>TRBJ1-4|TRBD1|TRBV19|16|-
CASSPSGDRGNEKLFF
TGTGCCAGTAGTCCTTCCGGGGACAGGGGTAATGAAAAACTGTTTTTT
>TRBJ2-3|TRBD2|TRBV5-4|16|-
CASSLTSPGGTDTQYF
TGTGCCAGCAGCCTTACTAGCCCGGGGGGTACAGATACGCAGTATTTT
>TRBJ1-3|-|TRBV6-5|13|-
CASGGASGNTIYF
TGTGCCAGCGGAGGGGCGTCTGGAAACACCATATATTTT
>TRBJ1-1|-|TRBV2|13|-
CASSVNRVTEAFF
TGTGCCAGCAGTGTGAACAGGGTAACTGAAGCTTTCTTT
>TRBJ1-2|-|TRBV10-2|17|-
CASSESYSSRGNYGYTF
TGCGCCAGCAGTGAGTCGTATTCAAGCAGGGGTAACTATGGCTACACCTTC
>TRBJ2-3|-|TRBV18|16|-
CASSPTGPGSTDTQYF
TGTGCCAGCTCACCAACAGGGCCGGGGAGCACAGATACGCAGTATTTT
>TRBJ2-3|-|TRBV29-1|15|-
CSVEEAGKVTDTQYF
TGCAGCGTTGAAGAAGCAGGGAAGGTCACAGATACGCAGTATTTT
>TRBJ2-3|TRBD1|TRBV6-2/TRBV6-3|15|-
CASSSPGQGHGTQYF
TGTGCCAGCAGTTCCCCGGGACAGGGACACGGCACGCAGTATTTT
>TRBJ1-2|-|TRBV6-5|16|once
CASSYTAREANYGYTF
TGTGCCAGCAGTTACACGGCCAGGGAGGCTAACTATGGCTACACCTTC
>TRBJ1-2|-|TRBV20-1|13|-
CSASNQLRDGYTF
TGCAGTGCTAGTAACCAATTACGGGATGGCTACACCTTC
>TRBJ1-5|TRBD1|TRBV15|16|-
CATSISGQGAGQPQHF
TGTGCCACCAGCATCTCGGGACAGGGGGCAGGTCAGCCCCAGCATTTT
>TRBJ2-5|TRBD2|TRBV14|15|-
CASSRLAGGQETQYF
TGTGCCAGCAGTCGCCTAGCGGGGGGGCAAGAGACCCAGTACTTC
>TRBJ1-2|TRBD1|TRBV5-8|13|-
CASRLDRGQGYTF
TGTGCCAGCCGCCTTGACAGGGGACAGGGCTACACCTTC
>TRBJ1-6|TRBD1|TRBV2|19|-
CASSVEGQGPSSYNSPLHF
TGTGCCAGCAGTGTCGAGGGACAGGGTCCGAGCTCCTATAATTCACCCCTCCACTTT